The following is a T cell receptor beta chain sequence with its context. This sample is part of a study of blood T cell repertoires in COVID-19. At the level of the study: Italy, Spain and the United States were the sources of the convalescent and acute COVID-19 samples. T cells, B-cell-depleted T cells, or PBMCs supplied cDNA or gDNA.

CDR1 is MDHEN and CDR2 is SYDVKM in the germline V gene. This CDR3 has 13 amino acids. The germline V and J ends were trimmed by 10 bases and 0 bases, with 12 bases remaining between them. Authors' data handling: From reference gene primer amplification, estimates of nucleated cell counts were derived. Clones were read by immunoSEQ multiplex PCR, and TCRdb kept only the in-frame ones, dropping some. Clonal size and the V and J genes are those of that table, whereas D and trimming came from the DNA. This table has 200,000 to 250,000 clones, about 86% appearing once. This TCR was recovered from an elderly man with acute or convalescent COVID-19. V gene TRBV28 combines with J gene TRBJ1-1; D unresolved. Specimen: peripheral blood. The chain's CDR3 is CATSRNMNTEAFF. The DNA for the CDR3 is TGTGCCACCTCCCGCAACATGAACACTGAAGCTTTCTTT.